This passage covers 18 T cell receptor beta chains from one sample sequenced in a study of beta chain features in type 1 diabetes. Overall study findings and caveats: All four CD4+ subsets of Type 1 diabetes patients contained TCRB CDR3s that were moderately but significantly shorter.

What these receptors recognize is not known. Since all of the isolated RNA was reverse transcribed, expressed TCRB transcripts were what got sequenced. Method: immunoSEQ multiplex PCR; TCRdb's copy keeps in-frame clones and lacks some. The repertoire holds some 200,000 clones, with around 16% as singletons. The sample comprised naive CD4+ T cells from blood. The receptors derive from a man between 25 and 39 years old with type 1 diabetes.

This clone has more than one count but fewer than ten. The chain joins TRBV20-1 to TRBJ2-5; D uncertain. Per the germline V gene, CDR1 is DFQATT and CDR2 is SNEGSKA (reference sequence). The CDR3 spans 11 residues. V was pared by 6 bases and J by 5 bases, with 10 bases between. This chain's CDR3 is CSATIRETQYF. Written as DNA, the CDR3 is TGCAGTGCGACAATAAGGGAGACCCAGTACTTC.

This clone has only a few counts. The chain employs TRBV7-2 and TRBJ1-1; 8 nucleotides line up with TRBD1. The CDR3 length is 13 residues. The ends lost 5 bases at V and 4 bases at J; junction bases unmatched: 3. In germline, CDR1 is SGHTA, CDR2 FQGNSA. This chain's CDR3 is CASSRQGPTEAFF. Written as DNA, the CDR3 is TGTGCCAGCAGCAGACAGGGGCCCACTGAAGCTTTCTTT.

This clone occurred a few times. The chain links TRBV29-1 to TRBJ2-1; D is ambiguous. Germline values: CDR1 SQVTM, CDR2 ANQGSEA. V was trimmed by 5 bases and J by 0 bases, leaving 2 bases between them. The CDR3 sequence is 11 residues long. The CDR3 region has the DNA TGCAGCGTTAGCTCCTACAATGAGCAGTTCTTC. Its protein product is CSVSSYNEQFF.

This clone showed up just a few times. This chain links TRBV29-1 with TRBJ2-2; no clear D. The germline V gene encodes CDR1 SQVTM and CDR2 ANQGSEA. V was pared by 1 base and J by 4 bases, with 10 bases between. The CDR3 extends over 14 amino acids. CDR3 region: CSVEVITGTGELFF. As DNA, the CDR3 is TGCAGCGTTGAAGTCATTACCGGCACCGGGGAGCTGTTTTTT.

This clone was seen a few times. CDR3 in amino acids: CASSVSQVAEQFF. CDR3 DNA sequence: TGTGCCAGCAGTGTGTCACAGGTAGCCGAGCAGTTCTTC. The gene calls are TRBV6-1 and TRBJ2-1; TRBD1 is a possible D gene (5 bases). The V and J ends lost 4 bases and 10 bases respectively, with 14 bases between them. The CDR3 extends over 13 amino acids. Germline V lookup: CDR1 MNHNS, CDR2 SASEGT.

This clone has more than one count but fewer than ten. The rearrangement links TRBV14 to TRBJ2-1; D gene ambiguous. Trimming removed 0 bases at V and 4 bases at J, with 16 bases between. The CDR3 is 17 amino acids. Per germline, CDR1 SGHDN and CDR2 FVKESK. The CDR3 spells CASSQERATHLYNEQFF. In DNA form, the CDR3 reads TGTGCCAGCAGCCAAGAAAGGGCGACTCATCTTTACAATGAGCAGTTCTTC. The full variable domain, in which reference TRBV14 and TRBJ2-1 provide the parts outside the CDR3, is EAGVTQFPSHSVIEKGQTVTLRCDPISGHDNLYWYRRVMGKEIKFLLHFVKESKQDESGMPNNRFLAERTGGTYSTLKVQPAELEDSGVYFCASSQERATHLYNEQFFGPGTRLTVL.

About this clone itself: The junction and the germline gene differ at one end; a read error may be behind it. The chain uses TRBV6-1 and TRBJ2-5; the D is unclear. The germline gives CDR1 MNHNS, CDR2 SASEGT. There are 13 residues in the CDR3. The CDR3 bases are TGTGCCAGCAGCGAAGATGTTGGCTCCCCGCCGTACTTC. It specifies CASSEDVGSPPYF.

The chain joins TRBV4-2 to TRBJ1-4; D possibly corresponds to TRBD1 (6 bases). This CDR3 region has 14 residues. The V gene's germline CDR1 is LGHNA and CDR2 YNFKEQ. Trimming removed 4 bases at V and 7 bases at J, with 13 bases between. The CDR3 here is CASSPGEAGEKLFF. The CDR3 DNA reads TGTGCCAGCAGCCCAGGGGAAGCAGGTGAAAAACTGTTTTTT.

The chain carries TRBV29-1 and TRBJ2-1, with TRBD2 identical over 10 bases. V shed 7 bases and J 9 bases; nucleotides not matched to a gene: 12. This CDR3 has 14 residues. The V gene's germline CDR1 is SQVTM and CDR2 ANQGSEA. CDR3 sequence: CSGDEAGGRSEQFF. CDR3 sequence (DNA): TGCAGCGGGGACGAAGCGGGAGGGCGAAGTGAGCAGTTCTTC.

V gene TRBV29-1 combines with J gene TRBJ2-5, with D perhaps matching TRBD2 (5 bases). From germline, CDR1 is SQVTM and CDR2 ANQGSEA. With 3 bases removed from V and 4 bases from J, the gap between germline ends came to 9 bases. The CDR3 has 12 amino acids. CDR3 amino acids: CSVDVGAETQYF. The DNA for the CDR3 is TGCAGCGTTGATGTGGGAGCAGAGACCCAGTACTTC.

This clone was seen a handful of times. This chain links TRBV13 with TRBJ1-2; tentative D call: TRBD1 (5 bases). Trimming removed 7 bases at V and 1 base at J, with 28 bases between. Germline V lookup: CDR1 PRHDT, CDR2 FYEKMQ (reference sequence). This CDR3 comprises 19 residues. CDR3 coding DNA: TGTGCCAGCACCACGCAGGGCAGGAAGTGGGTTAACTATAACTATGGCTACACCTTC. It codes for CASTTQGRKWVNYNYGYTF.

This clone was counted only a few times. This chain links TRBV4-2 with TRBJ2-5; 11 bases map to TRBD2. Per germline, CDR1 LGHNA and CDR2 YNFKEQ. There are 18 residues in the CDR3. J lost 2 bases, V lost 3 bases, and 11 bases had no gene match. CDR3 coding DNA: TGTGCCAGCAGCCAGGCCGGGACTAGCGGAACTTTGCAAGAGACCCAGTACTTC. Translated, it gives CASSQAGTSGTLQETQYF.

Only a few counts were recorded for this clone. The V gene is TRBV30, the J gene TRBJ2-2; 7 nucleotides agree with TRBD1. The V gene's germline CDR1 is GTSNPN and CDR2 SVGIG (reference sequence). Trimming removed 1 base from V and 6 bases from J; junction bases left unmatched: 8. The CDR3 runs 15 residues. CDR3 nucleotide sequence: TGTGCCTGGAGTGAGGGGGCAGTTGCGTCCGGGGAGCTGTTTTTT. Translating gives CAWSEGAVASGELFF. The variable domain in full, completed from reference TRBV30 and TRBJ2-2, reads SQTIHQWPATLVQPVGSPLSLECTVEGTSNPNLYWYRQAAGRGLQLLFYSVGIGQISSEVPQNLSASRPQDRQFILSSKKLLLSDSGFYLCAWSEGAVASGELFFGEGSRLTVL.

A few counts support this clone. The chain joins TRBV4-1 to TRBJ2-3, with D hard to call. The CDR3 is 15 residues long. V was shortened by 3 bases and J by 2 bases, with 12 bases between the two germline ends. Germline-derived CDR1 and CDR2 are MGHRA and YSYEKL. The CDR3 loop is CASSQETVNTDTQYF. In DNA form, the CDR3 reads TGCGCCAGCAGCCAGGAGACTGTAAACACAGATACGCAGTATTTT.

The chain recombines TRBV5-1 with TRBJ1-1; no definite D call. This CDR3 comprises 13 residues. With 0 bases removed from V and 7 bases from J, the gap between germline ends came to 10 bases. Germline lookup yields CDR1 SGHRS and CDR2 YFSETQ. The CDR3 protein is CASSLEPSGEAFF. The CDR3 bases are TGCGCCAGCAGCTTGGAGCCTTCCGGTGAAGCTTTCTTT.

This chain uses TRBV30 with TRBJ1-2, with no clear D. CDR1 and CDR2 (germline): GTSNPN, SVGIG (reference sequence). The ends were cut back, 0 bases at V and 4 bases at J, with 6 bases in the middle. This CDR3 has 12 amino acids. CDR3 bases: TGTGCCTGGAGTGTGCAGGCCTATGGCTACACCTTC. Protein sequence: CAWSVQAYGYTF.

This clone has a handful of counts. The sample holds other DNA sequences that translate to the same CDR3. The CDR3 nucleotides read TGCAGCGTTCGACCCCAAGAGACCCAGTACTTC. Its protein product is CSVRPQETQYF. The V gene is TRBV29-1, the J gene TRBJ2-5; no clear D gene. The length of the CDR3 is 11 residues. V shed 5 bases and J shed 1 base, with 5 bases lying between them. The germline V gene has CDR1 SQVTM and CDR2 ANQGSEA.

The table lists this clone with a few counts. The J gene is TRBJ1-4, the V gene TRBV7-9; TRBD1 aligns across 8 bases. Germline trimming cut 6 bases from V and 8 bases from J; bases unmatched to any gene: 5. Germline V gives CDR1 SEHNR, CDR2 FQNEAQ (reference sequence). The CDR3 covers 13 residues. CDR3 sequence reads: CASRETGGEKLFF. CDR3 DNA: TGTGCCAGCAGGGAAACAGGGGGAGAAAAACTGTTTTTT.